This entry is about one T cell receptor beta chain. Its target antigen remains unknown. No much larger clone is present one base from it, and per-base qualities are unavailable. To sequence the TCRbeta CDR3 region, genomic DNA was isolated from the sorted cells. The immunoSEQ Assay was used to sequence the TCRbeta CDR3 regions. Here the immuneACCESS table is served through TCRdb, limited to in-frame sequences with V and J called. Missing clones are a known gap in these copies; in checked studies unresolved V genes cover under half, and the rest lacks a known reason. For this sample the table gives approximately 50,000 clones, of which approximately 80% were detected only once. Clones ranked in the top ten supply 3.9% of the sample. Patients with autoimmune disease history or receiving systemic immunosuppression were excluded from the trial. Peripheral blood for TCR sequencing was drawn from every dose cohort at baseline, at cycle 4 day 1 and at cycle 7 day 1. Samples were obtained from an open-label, multicenter, first-in-human phase I dose-escalation trial of ivuxolimab. The trial enrolled adults with locally advanced or metastatic head and neck squamous cell, hepatocellular, melanoma or renal cell carcinoma. Before TCR sequencing, CD4+ and CD8+ T cells were separately sorted from peripheral blood.

These data originate in a study of OX40 agonist ivuxolimab in advanced cancers. With regard to the full study: Ivuxolimab, which targeted the costimulatory receptor OX40 (CD134), was an agonistic, fully human IgG2 monoclonal antibody. Intravenous ivuxolimab was administered to patients every 2 weeks at six dose levels: 0.01, 0.1, 0.3, 1.5, 3 and 10 mg/kg. Of the approximately 50 dose-escalation patients, hepatocellular carcinoma was present in about 20, melanoma in around 15, renal cell carcinoma in 9 and head and neck cancer in 9. In the dose-escalation cohort, roughly four fifths of patients were male, and the mean age was around 60 years, with a range of about 23 to 85. Prior anti-PD-1, anti-PD-L1 or anti-CTLA-4 therapy was permitted, and checkpoint inhibitors had been received by 30% to 40% of dose-escalation patients. Three dose-escalation patients achieved partial responses, one with hepatocellular carcinoma and two with cutaneous melanoma. Peripheral TCRbeta sequencing was intended to test whether TCR sequence diversity was altered and clonal T-cell expansion was caused by ivuxolimab. The paper covers the monotherapy dose-escalation part of the phase I ivuxolimab trial, which included N ≈ 50 patients. The paper as a whole reports these results and caveats: Low levels of normalized T-cell clonal expansion were also shown by some nonresponding patients. After ivuxolimab, CD8+ T cells had more expanded clones than CD4+ T cells on average. Antigen specificity was not determined for the clonally expanded peripheral T cells. At doses of 0.1 to 3.0 mg/kg, clonal expansion of both CD4+ and CD8+ blood T cells was observed from baseline to week 6. Partial responders in the 0.1-3.0 mg/kg groups had among the lowest normalized peripheral clonal expansion, especially among CD8+ T cells.

The sample here was CD4+ or CD8+ T cells sorted from blood, taken in a trial of the OX40 agonist ivuxolimab. The receptor comes from an adult with an advanced solid tumor such as melanoma, head and neck, liver or kidney cancer.

The CDR3 has the sequence CASSLGAGGNNQPQHF. The DNA sequence is as follows: TGTGCCAGCAGCTTAGGAGCCGGAGGGAACAATCAGCCCCAGCATTTT. In this chain, TRBV7-9 is recombined with TRBJ1-5; no D gene is confidently identified. Cut back by 1 base and 3 bases, the V and J ends lie 13 bases apart. Inclusive of the bounding cysteine and phenylalanine, the CDR3 is 16 residues long. Only CDR3 DNA is held: 48 bases, read in frame from base 1. From the germline V gene (reference sequence), CDR1 is SEHNR and CDR2 is FQNEAQ.